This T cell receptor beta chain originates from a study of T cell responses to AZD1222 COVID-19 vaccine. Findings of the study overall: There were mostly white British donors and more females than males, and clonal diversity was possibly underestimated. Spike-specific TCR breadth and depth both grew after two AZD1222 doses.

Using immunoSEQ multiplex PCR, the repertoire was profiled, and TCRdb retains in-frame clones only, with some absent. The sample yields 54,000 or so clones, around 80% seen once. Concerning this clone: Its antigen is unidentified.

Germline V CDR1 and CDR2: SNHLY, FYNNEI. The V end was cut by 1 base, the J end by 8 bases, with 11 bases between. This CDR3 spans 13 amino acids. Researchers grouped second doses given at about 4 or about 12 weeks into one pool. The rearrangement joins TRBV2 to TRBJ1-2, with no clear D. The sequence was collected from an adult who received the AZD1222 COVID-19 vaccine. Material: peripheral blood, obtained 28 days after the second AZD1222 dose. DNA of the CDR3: TGTGCCAGCAGTGAAGTGGTGGACGAAGGCTACACCTTC. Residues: CASSEVVDEGYTF.